These 13 T cell receptor beta chains were sequenced from one sample in a study of tumor and adjacent non-tumor tissue in lung cancer. The template was RNA from unsorted bulk tissue. TCRbeta libraries were built with three rounds of nested PCR, modified from ARM-PCR. Using its own MiXCR run on the multiplex PCR reads, TCRdb lists one record per CDR3 protein. Here the sample spans roughly 140,000 distinct CDR3 sequences, around 60% being singletons. Input material: lung tumor tissue. The receptors stem from a man aged 55 to 70 with small cell lung cancer.

Note on this clonotype: A much bigger clone sits one base away, suggesting this may be a read error. The chain couples TRBV28 to TRBJ2-7; weak D call: TRBD1 (5 bases). The germline V and J ends were trimmed by 9 bases and 0 bases, with 12 bases remaining between them. The V gene's germline CDR1 is MDHEN and CDR2 SYDVKM. This CDR3 has 13 amino acids. CDR3 nucleotide sequence: TGTGCCAGTATGGACAAAAACTCCTACGAGCAGTACTTC. Protein sequence: CASMDKNSYEQYF.

The rearrangement uses TRBV20-1 and TRBJ2-1, with no clear D. The germline V gene has CDR1 DFQATT and CDR2 SNEGSKA (reference sequence). The CDR3 has 11 residues. This CDR3 reads CNIEHRHGQFF. CDR3 DNA sequence: TGCAATATTGAACATCGCCATGGGCAGTTCTTC.

A word on this clonotype: Possible read error: a much larger clone is one base away. V and J are TRBV6-2 or TRBV6-3 and TRBJ1-5, with TRBD1 matching over 9 bases. Trimming took 6 bases from V and 4 from J; bases not matched to a gene: 7. The CDR3 totals 15 residues. Germline V gene sequence: CDR1 MNHEY, CDR2 SVGEGT. The CDR3 region is CASSRTGVWNQPQHF. CDR3 bases: TGTGCCAGCAGCCGGACAGGGGTGTGGAATCAGCCCCAGCATTTT.

In regard to this clonotype: A read error is possible here, since a much larger clone lies one base away. The DNA of the CDR3 is TGTGCCAGCGCTAAGGACAGTCTATTTTATAGCAATCAGCCCCGGCATTTT. Protein sequence: CASAKDSLFYSNQPRHF. The chain couples TRBV6-1 to TRBJ1-5; D may be TRBD1 (6 bases). From germline, CDR1 is MNHNS and CDR2 SASEGT. CDR3 length equals 17 residues.

V and J are TRBV12-3 or TRBV12-4 and TRBJ2-1; the D call may be TRBD1 or TRBD2 (6 bases each). The V gene lost 5 bases and the J gene lost 2 bases, with 16 bases spanning the gap. CDR3 length equals 16 residues. The CDR3: CASSPQGSGPYNEQFF. CDR3 DNA: TGTGCCAGCAGTCCACAGGGTAGCGGTCCCTACAATGAGCAGTTCTTC.

Concerning this clonotype: Relative to the germline gene, one junction end is altered; a read error may explain this. J is TRBJ1-1 and V is TRBV29-1, with 8 bases identical to TRBD1. Germline V lookup: CDR1 SQVTM, CDR2 ANQGSEA. The CDR3 sequence is 14 residues long. The chain's CDR3 is CSGGRGLVNTEPFF. In DNA form, the CDR3 reads TGCAGTGGCGGCAGGGGGCTTGTGAACACTGAACCTTTCTTT.

There are a few counts of this clonotype. The gene calls are TRBV7-8 and TRBJ1-2, with a tentative D call TRBD1 (5 bases). The CDR3 totals 15 residues. CDR1 is SGHVS and CDR2 is FQNEAQ in the germline V gene. V was shortened by 5 bases and J by 8 bases, with 21 bases between the two germline ends. Written as DNA, the CDR3 is TGTGCCAGCAGCGGACCCACCAGGGAAGTGAGGGGCTACACCTTC. As protein: CASSGPTREVRGYTF.

A single count supports this clonotype. V and J are TRBV11-3 and TRBJ2-3; D uncertain. The V end was cut by 2 bases, the J end by 1 base, with 13 bases between. The CDR3 loop spans 16 amino acids. CDR1 and CDR2 (germline): SGHNT, YENEEA. The CDR3 DNA is TGTGCCAGCAGCTTAAGAGGTGGAGAAGGCACAGATACGCAGTATTTT. This gives the protein CASSLRGGEGTDTQYF.

In its sample, this clonotype was seen a few times. The chain uses TRBV5-1 and TRBJ1-2; 8 positions agree with TRBD1. The CDR3 loop spans 16 amino acids. Germline CDR1 and CDR2: SGHRS and YFSETQ. V was clipped by 0 bases and J by 0 bases; unmatched bases: 4. The CDR3 DNA is TGCGCCAGCAGCTTGGGACAGGGGACTTCTAACTATGGCTACACCTTC. As protein: CASSLGQGTSNYGYTF. The full variable domain, completed using reference TRBV5-1 and TRBJ1-2, is KAGVTQTPRYLIKTRGQQVTLSCSPISGHRSVSWYQQTPGQGLQFLFEYFSETQRNKGNFPGRFSGRQFSNSRSEMNVSTLELGDSALYLCASSLGQGTSNYGYTFGSGTRLTVV.

As regards this clonotype: The CDR3 carries no conserved terminal phenylalanine or tryptophan, so it likely arises from a read error. The V gene is TRBV24-1, the J gene TRBJ2-1; 7 positions agree with TRBD1. The CDR3 sequence is 15 residues long. V dropped 9 bases and J dropped 5; count of bases not matched to a gene: 12. Germline lookup yields CDR1 KGHDR and CDR2 SFDVKD. The CDR3 spells CATWQQGIRDNEQFL. DNA for the CDR3: TGTGCCACCTGGCAACAGGGGATTCGGGACAATGAGCAGTTCCTC.

The chain joins TRBV5-4 to TRBJ2-1, with a tentative D call TRBD2 (6 bases). The V gene's germline CDR1 is SGHNT and CDR2 YYREEE (reference sequence). This CDR3 is 13 amino acids long. With 4 bases removed from V and 8 bases from J, the gap between germline ends came to 13 bases. The CDR3 region is CASSRDWSHEQFF. CDR3 bases: TGTGCCAGCAGCCGGGACTGGAGCCATGAGCAGTTCTTC.

The chain uses TRBV10-1 and TRBJ2-3; D call uncertain. V was trimmed by 6 bases and J by 0 bases, leaving 7 bases between them. CDR1 WNHNN and CDR2 SYGVQD come from the germline V gene (reference sequence). The CDR3 sequence is 13 residues long. CDR3: CASSLHSTDTQYF. Written as DNA, the CDR3 is TGCGCCAGCAGCCTCCATAGCACAGATACGCAGTATTTT.

The chain employs TRBV28 and TRBJ2-7; 8 nucleotides agree with TRBD1. V lost 6 bases to trimming and J lost 5 bases; unmatched junction nucleotides: 6. CDR1 is MDHEN, CDR2 SYDVKM, per germline. The CDR3 length is 13 residues. In DNA form, the CDR3 reads TGTGCCAGCAGGCGACAGGGGCCCCACGAGCAGTACTTC. Translating gives CASRRQGPHEQYF.